This TCR beta chain was identified in a study of OX40 agonist ivuxolimab in advanced cancers. Looking at the study overall: Three individuals attained partial responses, comprising one hepatocellular carcinoma case and two cutaneous melanoma cases.

General study findings and limits: Within 6 weeks, CD4+ and CD8+ blood T cells expanded clonally at 0.1 to 3.0 mg/kg.

In the case of this clone: Its antigen is unknown.

The CDR3 runs 18 residues. Germline V CDR1 and CDR2: SGHTA, FQGTGA. The J segment lost 3 bases and the V segment lost 5 bases, leaving 16 bases of the junction unmatched. Generated by immunoSEQ multiplex PCR, the TCRdb table keeps only in-frame clones and is missing some. The sample has 29,000 or so clones; around 90% are singletons. The material sequenced was CD4+ or CD8+ T cells sorted from blood, taken in a trial of the OX40 agonist ivuxolimab. The V call is TRBV7-3, the J call TRBJ2-1; TRBD2 agrees at 7 bases. The TCR comes from an adult with an advanced solid tumor such as melanoma, head and neck, liver or kidney cancer. This CDR3 is CASSPRGRGTSLYNEQFF. CDR3 bases: TGTGCCAGCAGCCCTCGGGGGAGGGGTACATCCCTCTACAATGAGCAGTTCTTC.